The clone carrying this TCR beta chain was found a few times. Its antigen remains unknown. An end of the junction differs from the germline gene, which may be a read error. These data are taken from a study of cytomegalovirus exposure and HLA in healthy donors. Study-level findings and limits: In all likelihood, a cluster of highly shared sequence variants was a sequencing artifact. In a later analysis, TCR association rates varied by HLA locus: DRB1 most, HLA-C fewest. Several V segments, TRBV6-2 and TRBV6-3 among them, could not be told apart and were dropped.

Both 60 Vbeta primers and 13 Jbeta primers went into the PCR. Produced via immunoSEQ multiplex PCR; TCRdb's table is partial and in-frame only. The table records some 200,000 clones, roughly 10% of them present only once. The germline V gene encodes CDR1 SGHNT and CDR2 YYREEE (reference sequence). CDR3 length equals 15 residues. The rearrangement joins TRBV5-4 to TRBJ2-1; TRBD1 agrees at 9 bases. The sequence was collected from a woman aged 25 to 39 in good health and CMV-seropositive. Sequenced sample: PBMCs. This chain's CDR3 is CASSYDRGSYNGQFF. CDR3 coding DNA: TGTGCCAGCAGCTACGACAGGGGGAGCTACAATGGGCAGTTCTTC.